This paragraph reports one TCR beta chain. Its matching antigen is unknown. This record belongs to a study of vaccination effects on CD4 cells after COVID-19. Regarding the study as a whole: Late post-vaccination, clones induced by infection and those induced by vaccine underwent marked clonal contraction.

TCRdb's table, derived via immunoSEQ multiplex PCR, lists solely in-frame clones and lacks some. The sample records around 66,000 clones, 74% being singletons. The V end lost 4 bases, the J end lost 3 bases, and 13 bases lay between the germline ends. Germline assignment: CDR1 SGHRS and CDR2 YFSETQ. The CDR3 extends over 14 amino acids. A 10-day culture period preceded the isolation of CD4+ T cells. Vaccination of participants consisted of two doses of either the BNT162b2 or mRNA-1273 vaccine. Days 3 and 7 were when half the medium was replaced with IL-2 medium. This chain uses TRBV5-1 with TRBJ1-2; D gene ambiguous. The source material was CD4+ T cells from PBMCs cultured without peptide, sampled after COVID-19 vaccination. This receptor was identified in a human donor who received a COVID-19 vaccine. CDR3 amino acids: CASSPGSSYYGYTF. CDR3 sequence (DNA): TGCGCCAGCAGCCCCGGTAGCAGTTACTATGGCTACACCTTC.